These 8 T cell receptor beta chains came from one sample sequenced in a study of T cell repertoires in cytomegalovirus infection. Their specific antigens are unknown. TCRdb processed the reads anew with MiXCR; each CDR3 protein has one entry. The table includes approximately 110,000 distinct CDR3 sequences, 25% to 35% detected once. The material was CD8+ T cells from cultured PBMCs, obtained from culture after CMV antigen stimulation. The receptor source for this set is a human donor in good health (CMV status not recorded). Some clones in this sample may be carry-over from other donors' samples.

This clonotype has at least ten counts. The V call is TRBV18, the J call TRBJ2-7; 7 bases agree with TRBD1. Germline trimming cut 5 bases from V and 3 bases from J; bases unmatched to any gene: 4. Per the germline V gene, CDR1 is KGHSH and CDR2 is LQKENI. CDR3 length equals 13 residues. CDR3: CASSSDRDYEQYF. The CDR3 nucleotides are TGTGCCAGCTCATCAGACAGGGACTACGAGCAGTACTTC.

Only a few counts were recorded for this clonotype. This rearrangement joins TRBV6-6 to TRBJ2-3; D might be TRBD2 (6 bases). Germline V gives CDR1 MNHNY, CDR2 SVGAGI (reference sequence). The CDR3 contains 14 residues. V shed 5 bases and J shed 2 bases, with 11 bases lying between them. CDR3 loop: CASSLGGLTDTQYF. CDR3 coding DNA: TGTGCCAGCAGTCTCGGGGGACTCACAGATACGCAGTATTTT.

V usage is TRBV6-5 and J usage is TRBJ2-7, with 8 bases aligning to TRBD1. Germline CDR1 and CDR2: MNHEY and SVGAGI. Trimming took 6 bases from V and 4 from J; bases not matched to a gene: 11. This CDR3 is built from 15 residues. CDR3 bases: TGTGCCAGCAGACAACCGGGACAGGAGCCATACGAGCAGTACTTC. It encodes CASRQPGQEPYEQYF.

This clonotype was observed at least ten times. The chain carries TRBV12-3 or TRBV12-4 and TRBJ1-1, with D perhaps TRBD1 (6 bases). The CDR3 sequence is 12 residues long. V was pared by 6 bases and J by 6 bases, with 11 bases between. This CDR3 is CASSLGGAEAFF. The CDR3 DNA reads TGTGCCAGCAGCCTGGGGGGCGCTGAAGCTTTCTTT.

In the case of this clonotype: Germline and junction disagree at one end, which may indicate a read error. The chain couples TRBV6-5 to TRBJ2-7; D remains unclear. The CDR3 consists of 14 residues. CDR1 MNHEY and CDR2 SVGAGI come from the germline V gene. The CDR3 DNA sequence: TGTGCCAGCAGTAACTCGGTGAGCTCCTACGAGCAGTACTTC. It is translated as CASSNSVSSYEQYF.

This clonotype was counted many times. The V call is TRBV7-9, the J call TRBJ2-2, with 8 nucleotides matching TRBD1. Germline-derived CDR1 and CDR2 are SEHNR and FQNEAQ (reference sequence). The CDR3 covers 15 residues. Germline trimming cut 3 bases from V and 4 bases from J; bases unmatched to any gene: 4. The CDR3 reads CASSFWTGPTGELFF. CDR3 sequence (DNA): TGTGCCAGCAGCTTTTGGACAGGGCCCACCGGGGAGCTGTTTTTT.

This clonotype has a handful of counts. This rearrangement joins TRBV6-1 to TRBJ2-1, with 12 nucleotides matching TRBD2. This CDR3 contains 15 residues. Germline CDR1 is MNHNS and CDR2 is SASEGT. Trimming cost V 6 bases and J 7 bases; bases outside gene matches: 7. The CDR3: CASSPPGLAGNEQFF. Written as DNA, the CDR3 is TGTGCCAGCAGCCCCCCCGGACTAGCGGGAAATGAGCAGTTCTTC.

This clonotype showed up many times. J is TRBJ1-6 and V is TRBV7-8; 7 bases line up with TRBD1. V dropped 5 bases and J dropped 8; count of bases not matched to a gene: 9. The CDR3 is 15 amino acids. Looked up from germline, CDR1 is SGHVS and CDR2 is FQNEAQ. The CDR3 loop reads CASSPIGTDDSPLHF. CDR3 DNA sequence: TGTGCCAGCAGCCCTATCGGGACAGATGATTCACCCCTCCACTTT.